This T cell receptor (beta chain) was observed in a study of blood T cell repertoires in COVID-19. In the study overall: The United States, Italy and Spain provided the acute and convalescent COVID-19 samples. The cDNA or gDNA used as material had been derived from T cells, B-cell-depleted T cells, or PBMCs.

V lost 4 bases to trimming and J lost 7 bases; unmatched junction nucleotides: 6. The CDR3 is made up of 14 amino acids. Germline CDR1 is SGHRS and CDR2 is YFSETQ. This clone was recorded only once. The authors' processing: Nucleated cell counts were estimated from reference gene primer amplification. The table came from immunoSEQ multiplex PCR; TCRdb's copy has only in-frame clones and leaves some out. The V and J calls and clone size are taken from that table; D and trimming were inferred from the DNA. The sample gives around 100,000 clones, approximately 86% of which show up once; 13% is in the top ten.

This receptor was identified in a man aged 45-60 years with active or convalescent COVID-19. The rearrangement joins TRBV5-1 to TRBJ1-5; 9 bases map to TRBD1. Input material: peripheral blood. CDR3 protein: CASSRDRVYQPQHF. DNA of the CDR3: TGCGCCAGCAGCCGGGACAGGGTGTACCAGCCCCAGCATTTT. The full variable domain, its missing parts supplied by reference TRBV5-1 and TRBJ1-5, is KAGVTQTPRYLIKTRGQQVTLSCSPISGHRSVSWYQQTPGQGLQFLFEYFSETQRNKGNFPGRFSGRQFSNSRSEMNVSTLELGDSALYLCASSRDRVYQPQHFGDGTRLSIL.